This paragraph reports one T cell receptor beta chain. This entry comes from a study of blood T cell repertoires in COVID-19. Overall study: The United States, Italy and Spain supplied acute and convalescent COVID-19 samples.

Participant reports of clinical history set cohort assignment. Within the 2 weeks before study entry, each person in the exposed group met a COVID-19 case. The junction had 2 bases not matched to a gene; V was cut back by 5 bases and J by 8 bases. CDR1 is MDHEN, CDR2 SYDVKM, per germline. This CDR3 has 12 amino acids. Under the authors' procedure: It was from reference gene primer amplification that nucleated cell counts were estimated. Repertoires were generated with immunoSEQ multiplex PCR, while TCRdb's copy carries only in-frame clones and drops some. The V and J calls and clone size were taken over from that table, and D and trimming were inferred from the DNA. The table has 280,000 or so clones, about nine tenths seen once.

The V and J genes are TRBV28 and TRBJ1-4, with 7 bases lining up with TRBD1. What was sequenced was PBMCs or T cells enriched from blood (not recorded which). The sequence was collected from a woman aged 45-60 years who had been exposed to COVID-19. Written as DNA, the CDR3 is TGTGCCAGCAGTGTGACAGGGGAAAAACTGTTTTTT. It specifies CASSVTGEKLFF.